This TCR beta chain was identified during a study of shared clonotypes between healthy human individuals. Using immunoSEQ multiplex PCR, the repertoire was profiled, and TCRdb retains in-frame clones only, with some absent. The table shows millions of clones, with 85% to 95% occurring only once. The source of this sequence is a man aged 18 to 29 in good health. The sequenced material came from naive CD4+ T cells sorted from blood. Subset noted: CD45RA+ positively selected.

Here the CDR3 DNA reads TGTGCCAGTAGTATGGGACGGGCCTTAAAGGACGAGCAGTACTTC. The encoded protein is CASSMGRALKDEQYF. This chain connects TRBV19 to TRBJ2-7, with D possibly being TRBD1 or TRBD2 (5 bases each). Trimming removed 3 bases from V and 5 bases from J, with 17 bases in between. Germline V gene data show CDR1 as LNHDA and CDR2 as SQIVND (reference sequence). There are 15 residues in the CDR3.